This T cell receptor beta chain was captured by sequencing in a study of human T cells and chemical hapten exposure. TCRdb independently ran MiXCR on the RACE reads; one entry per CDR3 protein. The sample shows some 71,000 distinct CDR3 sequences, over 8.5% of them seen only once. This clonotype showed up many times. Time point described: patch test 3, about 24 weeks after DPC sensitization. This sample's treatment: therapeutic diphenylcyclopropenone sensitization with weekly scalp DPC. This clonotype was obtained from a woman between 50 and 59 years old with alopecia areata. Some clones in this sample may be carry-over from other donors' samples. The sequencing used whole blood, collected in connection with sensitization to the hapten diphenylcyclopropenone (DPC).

CDR3 region: CASKNVGLVEQYF. Here the CDR3 DNA reads TGTGCCAGCAAAAACGTCGGACTAGTCGAGCAGTACTTC. J is TRBJ2-7 and V is TRBV7-9; 7 nucleotides agree with TRBD2. The germline V gene has CDR1 SEHNR and CDR2 FQNEAQ (reference sequence). The J segment lost 6 bases and the V segment lost 7 bases, leaving 9 bases of the junction unmatched. This CDR3 is 13 amino acids long.